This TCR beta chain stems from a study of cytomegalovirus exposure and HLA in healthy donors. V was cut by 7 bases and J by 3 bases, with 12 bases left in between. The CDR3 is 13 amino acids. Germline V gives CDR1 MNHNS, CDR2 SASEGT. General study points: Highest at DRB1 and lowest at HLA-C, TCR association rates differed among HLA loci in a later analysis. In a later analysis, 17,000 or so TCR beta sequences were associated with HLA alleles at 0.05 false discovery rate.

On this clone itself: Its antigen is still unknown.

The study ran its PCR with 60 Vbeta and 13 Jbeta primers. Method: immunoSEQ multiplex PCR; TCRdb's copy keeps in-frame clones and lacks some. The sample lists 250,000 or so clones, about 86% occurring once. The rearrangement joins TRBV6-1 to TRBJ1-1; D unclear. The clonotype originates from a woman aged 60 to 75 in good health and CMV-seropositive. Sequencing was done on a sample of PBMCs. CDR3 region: CASTSGGYTEAFF. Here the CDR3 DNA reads TGTGCCAGCACCTCCGGAGGGTACACTGAAGCTTTCTTT.